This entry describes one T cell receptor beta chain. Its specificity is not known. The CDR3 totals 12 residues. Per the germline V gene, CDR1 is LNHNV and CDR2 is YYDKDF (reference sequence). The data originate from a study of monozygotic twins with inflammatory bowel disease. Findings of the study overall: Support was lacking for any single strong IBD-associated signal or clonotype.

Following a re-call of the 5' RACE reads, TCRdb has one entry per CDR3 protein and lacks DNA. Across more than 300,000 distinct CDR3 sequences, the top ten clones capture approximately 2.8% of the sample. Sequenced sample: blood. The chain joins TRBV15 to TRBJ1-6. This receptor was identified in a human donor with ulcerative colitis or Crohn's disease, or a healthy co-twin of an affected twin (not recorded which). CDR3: CATSGINSPLHF.